The 28 T cell receptor beta chains reported below all come from one sample, sequenced in a study of blood T cells in healthy people across ages. Combining a sample-barcoded 5' primer with a J-beta primer mix, a second PCR ran for roughly 7 to 12 cycles. TCRdb re-called the 5' RACE reads with MiXCR, one entry per CDR3 protein. The sample lists approximately 800,000 distinct CDR3 sequences, approximately 59% occurring once. The specimen was blood. These receptors came from a man aged 25-45 years in good health.

The chain carries TRBV7-9 and TRBJ2-5; a possible D gene is TRBD1 (6 bases). The CDR3 totals 14 residues. Per germline, CDR1 SEHNR and CDR2 FQNEAQ (reference sequence). The V gene lost 2 bases and the J gene lost 2 bases, with 9 bases spanning the gap. CDR3 residues: CASSLWDTQETQYF. The CDR3 nucleotides are TGTGCCAGCAGCTTATGGGACACACAAGAGACCCAGTACTTC.

In this sample, this clonotype turned up a few times. The rearrangement links TRBV6-2 or TRBV6-3 to TRBJ2-1; 10 bases agree with TRBD1. Unmatched junction bases numbered 21, after V lost 7 bases and J lost 9 bases. Germline loops: CDR1 MNHEY, CDR2 SVGEGT. The CDR3 contains 18 residues. The CDR3 reads CASIFGTGERAVLGEQFF. The CDR3 DNA sequence: TGTGCCAGCATTTTTGGGACAGGGGAGCGCGCCGTGCTGGGTGAGCAGTTCTTC.

J is TRBJ2-3 and V is TRBV5-1, with D perhaps assigned TRBD1 or TRBD2 (7 bases each). Trimming stripped 3 bases from V and 0 bases from J, with 17 bases between. CDR1 is SGHRS and CDR2 is YFSETQ in the germline V gene. This CDR3 comprises 17 residues. Written as DNA, the CDR3 is TGCGCCAGCAGCTCAGGGGGAGGGAGAAGGAGCACAGATACGCAGTATTTT. Translation gives CASSSGGGRRSTDTQYF.

The chain recombines TRBV29-1 with TRBJ2-4; TRBD1 matches 10 bases. V trimming: 7 bases; J trimming: 5 bases; junction bases outside the gene matches: 5. Germline V CDR1 and CDR2: SQVTM, ANQGSEA. This CDR3 is built from 13 residues. The CDR3 here is CSAGGTGENIQYF. As DNA, the CDR3 is TGCAGCGCTGGGGGGACAGGGGAAAACATTCAGTACTTC. Full variable domain (missing parts from reference TRBV29-1 and TRBJ2-4): SAVISQKPSRDICQRGTSLTIQCQVDSQVTMMFWYRQQPGQSLTLIATANQGSEATYESGFVIDKFPISRPNLTFSTLTVSNMSPEDSSIYLCSAGGTGENIQYFGAGTRLSVL.

This clonotype was observed a handful of times. Here the CDR3 reads CASSPHRGEETQYF. In DNA form, the CDR3 reads TGTGCCAGCAGTCCTCACAGGGGTGAGGAGACCCAGTACTTC. The V gene is TRBV28, the J gene TRBJ2-5, with 7 bases identical to TRBD1. This CDR3 spans 14 amino acids. Losses at the gene ends were 5 bases for V and 5 bases for J; bases not matched to a gene: 8. Germline CDR1 MDHEN, CDR2 SYDVKM.

The chain joins TRBV21-1 to TRBJ2-7. TRBV21-1 is recorded as a pseudogene. The CDR3 totals 17 residues. The CDR3 nucleotides read TGTGCCAGCAGCACGGTCCACGATCGGACGGGCTCCTACGGGCAGTACTTC. This encodes CASSTVHDRTGSYGQYF.

The rearrangement links TRBV20-1 to TRBJ2-5; possibly TRBD1 for D (5 bases). CDR3 length equals 12 residues. Trimming left V 6 bases short and J 2 bases short, with 10 bases between. Germline CDR1 is DFQATT and CDR2 is SNEGSKA (reference sequence). DNA of the CDR3: TGCAGTGCGCGTTCAGGGCAAGAGACCCAGTACTTC. Its translation: CSARSGQETQYF.

To note about this clonotype: This may come from a read error, since a much larger clone is one base off. This rearrangement joins TRBV7-2 to TRBJ2-7, with a possible D match to TRBD1 (5 bases). The germline V gene encodes CDR1 SGHTA and CDR2 FQGNSA. CDR3 length: 13 residues. V lost 1 base and J 5 bases, leaving 9 bases between the germline ends. CDR3 sequence: CASSLGQNDEQYF. The CDR3 region has the DNA TGTGCCAGCAGCTTAGGACAGAACGACGAGCAGTACTTC.

The V gene is TRBV12-3 or TRBV12-4, the J gene TRBJ2-1; tentatively, D is TRBD2 (7 bases). Trimming removed 7 bases at V and 9 bases at J, with 19 bases between. This CDR3 spans 14 amino acids. CDR3 coding DNA: TGTGCCAGCACCCAAGGGGGGGGGCCAAGTGAGCAGTTCTTC. Translation: CASTQGGGPSEQFF.

This clonotype was observed at least ten times. The J gene is TRBJ2-7, the V gene TRBV9; TRBD1 agrees at 8 bases. The CDR3 extends over 14 amino acids. CDR1 is SGDLS, CDR2 YYNGEE, per germline. With V trimmed by 4 bases and J by 2 bases, 5 bases remained unmatched. CDR3 nucleotides: TGTGCCAGCAGCCCGACAGGGGAGGCCTACGAGCAGTACTTC. Translation gives CASSPTGEAYEQYF.

V usage is TRBV13 and J usage is TRBJ2-1, with a possible D match to TRBD2 (6 bases). CDR3 length: 17 residues. V was cut by 6 bases and J by 0 bases, with 18 bases left in between. In germline, CDR1 is PRHDT, CDR2 FYEKMQ (reference sequence). In DNA form, the CDR3 reads TGTGCCAGCAGATCGCCGTCTAGCGCGAGCTCCTACAATGAGCAGTTCTTC. As protein: CASRSPSSASSYNEQFF. Variable domain in full (rest from reference TRBV13 and TRBJ2-1): AAGVIQSPRHLIKEKRETATLKCYPIPRHDTVYWYQQGPGQDPQFLISFYEKMQSDKGSIPDRFSAQQFSDYHSELNMSSLELGDSALYFCASRSPSSASSYNEQFFGPGTRLTVL.

This clonotype was observed once. The chain is built from TRBV27 and TRBJ2-4, with 8 bases fitting TRBD1. V shed 4 bases and J 8 bases; nucleotides not matched to a gene: 7. Germline V gene data show CDR1 as MNHEY and CDR2 as SMNVEV (reference sequence). The CDR3 covers 14 residues. CDR3 sequence: CASSSPTGADIQYF. The DNA of the CDR3 is TGTGCCAGCAGTTCCCCGACAGGGGCGGACATTCAGTACTTC.

The chain couples TRBV20-1 to TRBJ2-7, with 9 nucleotides matching TRBD1. CDR1 and CDR2 (germline): DFQATT, SNEGSKA (reference sequence). V was pared by 5 bases and J by 3 bases, with 8 bases of the junction left unmatched. This CDR3 comprises 14 residues. The DNA of the CDR3 is TGCAGTGCTTTACAGACAGGGGGTGGCTACGAGCAGTACTTC. Translated: CSALQTGGGYEQYF.

The chain joins TRBV13 to TRBJ2-3; D is ambiguous. The CDR3 sequence is 14 residues long. The germline V and J ends were trimmed by 2 bases and 2 bases, with 8 bases remaining between them. The V gene's germline CDR1 is PRHDT and CDR2 FYEKMQ (reference sequence). CDR3 amino acids: CASSLYSDTDTQYF. Written as DNA, the CDR3 is TGTGCCAGCAGCTTATACTCGGACACAGATACGCAGTATTTT.

This clonotype was seen a few times. The chain is built from TRBV20-1 and TRBJ1-2; no definite D call. Trimming removed 6 bases at V and 2 bases at J, with 7 bases between. The germline gives CDR1 DFQATT, CDR2 SNEGSKA (reference sequence). The CDR3 has 11 residues. The CDR3 reads CSANGNYGYTF. DNA of the CDR3: TGCAGTGCCAATGGGAACTATGGCTACACCTTC.

This clonotype was observed a handful of times. The chain employs TRBV29-1 and TRBJ2-7; 8 bases match TRBD2. The germline V gene encodes CDR1 SQVTM and CDR2 ANQGSEA. This CDR3 is 13 amino acids long. V lost 4 bases, J lost 0 bases, and 2 bases stayed unmatched. The CDR3 DNA reads as TGCAGCGTTGCTGCGGGGGGCTCCTACGAGCAGTACTTC. Protein: CSVAAGGSYEQYF.

The rearrangement joins TRBV20-1 to TRBJ2-3; D is perhaps TRBD1 or TRBD2 (6 bases each). Germline V gene data show CDR1 as DFQATT and CDR2 as SNEGSKA (reference sequence). CDR3 length: 15 amino acids. V gave up 0 bases and J gave up 11 bases, with 21 bases separating them. The CDR3 sequence: CSARDAQGGFSKQYF. CDR3 nucleotides: TGCAGTGCTAGAGATGCACAAGGGGGGTTTAGCAAGCAGTATTTT.

This clonotype has a handful of counts. V and J are TRBV29-1 and TRBJ2-3; D may match TRBD1 or TRBD2 (6 bases each). Germline values: CDR1 SQVTM, CDR2 ANQGSEA. The CDR3 consists of 14 residues. The V end was cut by 6 bases, the J end by 1 base, with 14 bases between. CDR3 DNA sequence: TGCAGCGTCACCGGCCGGGGGCGCACAGATACGCAGTATTTT. Amino acid sequence: CSVTGRGRTDTQYF.

The chain recombines TRBV27 with TRBJ2-1; perhaps TRBD2 as D (6 bases). The germline V and J ends were trimmed by 2 bases and 3 bases, with 11 bases remaining between them. Germline assignment: CDR1 MNHEY and CDR2 SMNVEV (reference sequence). The CDR3 contains 15 residues. The CDR3, as DNA: TGTGCCAGCAGTTTAGAGATAGCGGTCTACAATGAGCAGTTCTTC. Translation gives CASSLEIAVYNEQFF.

Of note for this clonotype: At one of its ends the junction is not consistent with the germline gene, which may arise from a read error. The V call is TRBV27, the J call TRBJ2-2, with a tentative D call TRBD2 (6 bases). The CDR3 loop spans 15 amino acids. Looked up from germline, CDR1 is MNHEY and CDR2 is SMNVEV (reference sequence). CDR3 nucleotide sequence: TGTGCCAGCAGTTTGAGGGAGAGAGACACCGGGGGGCTGTTTTTT. Encoded protein: CASSLRERDTGGLFF.

This chain connects TRBV18 to TRBJ1-4, with D unresolved. The CDR3 totals 19 residues. From germline, CDR1 is KGHSH and CDR2 LQKENI. V lost 3 bases to trimming and J lost 4 bases, with 24 bases between them. The CDR3 DNA sequence: TGTGCCAGCTCACCGCCGGGATCGCGGATGGACTATTATAATGAAAAACTGTTTTTT. Residues: CASSPPGSRMDYYNEKLFF. Filled out from reference TRBV18 and TRBJ1-4, the complete variable domain reads NAGVMQNPRHLVRRRGQEARLRCSPMKGHSHVYWYRQLPEEGLKFMVYLQKENIIDESGMPKERFSAEFPKEGPSILRIQQVVRGDSAAYFCASSPPGSRMDYYNEKLFFGSGTQLSVL.

The chain couples TRBV2 to TRBJ1-6, with a possible D match to TRBD1 (5 bases). CDR1 is SNHLY and CDR2 is FYNNEI in the germline V gene. The V end was cut by 4 bases, the J end by 5 bases, with 9 bases between. The CDR3 extends over 14 amino acids. CDR3 in amino acids: CASSVGDHNSPLHF. The CDR3 nucleotides are TGTGCCAGCAGTGTTGGGGACCATAATTCACCCCTCCACTTT.

This clonotype was seen more than once but under ten times. The chain carries TRBV6-2 or TRBV6-3 and TRBJ2-7, with D unresolved. Germline CDR1 reads MNHEY; CDR2 reads SVGEGT. CDR3 length: 12 residues. CDR3 region: CACLGTAYEQYF. DNA for the CDR3: TGTGCGTGTCTTGGAACAGCCTACGAGCAGTACTTC.

The J gene is TRBJ2-5, the V gene TRBV6-5, with 7 bases that match TRBD1. This CDR3 region has 14 residues. The germline gives CDR1 MNHEY, CDR2 SVGAGI. The V gene end was trimmed by 6 bases and the J gene end by 2 bases; junction bases not matched to a gene: 6. This CDR3 is CASSRGIGQETQYF. The CDR3 DNA reads as TGTGCCAGCAGCAGGGGGATTGGGCAAGAGACCCAGTACTTC.

This clonotype was seen a single time. The rearrangement links TRBV4-3 to TRBJ1-1; no clear D. Trimming shortened V by 4 bases and J by 3 bases, and 9 bases separated the two germline ends. The CDR3 has 13 residues. Germline CDR1 LGHNA, CDR2 YSLEER. The CDR3 sequence is CASSPNAYTEAFF. The CDR3 nucleotides read TGCGCCAGCAGCCCAAATGCGTACACTGAAGCTTTCTTT.

The rearrangement joins TRBV7-2 to TRBJ2-7; 10 positions agree with TRBD2. With 4 bases clipped from V and 7 bases from J, the junction kept 10 bases outside the gene matches. There are 15 residues in the CDR3. Looked up from germline, CDR1 is SGHTA and CDR2 is FQGNSA. CDR3 sequence: CASSSGRAGGREQYF. The DNA for the CDR3 is TGTGCCAGCAGCTCGGGACGAGCGGGGGGGCGTGAGCAGTACTTC.

The chain uses TRBV20-1 and TRBJ2-7; 9 bases map to TRBD2. Near its end, the DNA agrees better with TRBJ2-5, so the J call may be wrong. There are 14 residues in the CDR3. Germline loops: CDR1 DFQATT, CDR2 SNEGSKA (reference sequence). In nucleotides, the CDR3 is TGCAGTGCTAGACCTAAACTAGCGGGAGAGACCCAGTACTTC. The encoded protein is CSARPKLAGETQYF.

V and J are TRBV4-3 and TRBJ2-2, with TRBD1 identical over 7 bases. Losses at the gene ends were 4 bases for V and 7 bases for J; bases not matched to a gene: 6. The CDR3 contains 14 residues. CDR1 is LGHNA and CDR2 is YSLEER in the germline V gene. The CDR3 bases are TGCGCCAGCAGCCCAGACAGGGTTGGCGGGGAGCTGTTTTTT. Its protein is CASSPDRVGGELFF.